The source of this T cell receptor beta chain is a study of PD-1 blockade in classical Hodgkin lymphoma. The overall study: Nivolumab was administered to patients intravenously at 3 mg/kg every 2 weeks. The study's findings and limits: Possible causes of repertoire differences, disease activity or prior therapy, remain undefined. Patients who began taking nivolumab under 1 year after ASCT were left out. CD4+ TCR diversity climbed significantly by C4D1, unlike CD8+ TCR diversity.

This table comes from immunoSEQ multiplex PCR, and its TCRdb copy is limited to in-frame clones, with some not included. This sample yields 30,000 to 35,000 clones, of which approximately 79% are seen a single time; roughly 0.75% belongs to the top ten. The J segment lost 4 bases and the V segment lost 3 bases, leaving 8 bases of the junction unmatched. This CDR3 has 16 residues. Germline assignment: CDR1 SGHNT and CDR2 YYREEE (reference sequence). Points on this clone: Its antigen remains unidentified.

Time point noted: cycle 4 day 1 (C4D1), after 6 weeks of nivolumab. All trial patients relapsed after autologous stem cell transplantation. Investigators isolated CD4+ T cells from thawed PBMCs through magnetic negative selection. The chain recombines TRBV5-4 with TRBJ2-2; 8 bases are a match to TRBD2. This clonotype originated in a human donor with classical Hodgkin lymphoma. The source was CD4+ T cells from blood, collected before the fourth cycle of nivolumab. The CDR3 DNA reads TGTGCCAGCAGCTCCCCCGGGACTAGGAGCACCGGGGAGCTGTTTTTT. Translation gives CASSSPGTRSTGELFF.